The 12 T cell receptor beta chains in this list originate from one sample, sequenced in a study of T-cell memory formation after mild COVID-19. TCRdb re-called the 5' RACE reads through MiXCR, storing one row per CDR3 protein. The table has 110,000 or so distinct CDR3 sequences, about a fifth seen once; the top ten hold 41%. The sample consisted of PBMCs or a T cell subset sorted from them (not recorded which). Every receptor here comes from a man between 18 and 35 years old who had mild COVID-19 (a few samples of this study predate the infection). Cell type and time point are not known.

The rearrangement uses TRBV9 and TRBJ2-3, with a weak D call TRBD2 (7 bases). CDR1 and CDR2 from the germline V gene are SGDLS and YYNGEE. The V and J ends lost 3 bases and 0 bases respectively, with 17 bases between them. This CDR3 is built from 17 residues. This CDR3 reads CASSAIEGGTSTDTQYF. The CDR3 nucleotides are TGTGCCAGCAGCGCGATCGAGGGGGGGACTAGCACAGATACGCAGTATTTT.

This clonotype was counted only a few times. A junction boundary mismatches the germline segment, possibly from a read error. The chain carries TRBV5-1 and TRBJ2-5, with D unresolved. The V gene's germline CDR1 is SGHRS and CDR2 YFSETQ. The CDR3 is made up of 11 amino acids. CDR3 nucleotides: TGCACCAGCAGCTTGCAAGAGACCCAGTACTTC. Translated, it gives CTSSLQETQYF.

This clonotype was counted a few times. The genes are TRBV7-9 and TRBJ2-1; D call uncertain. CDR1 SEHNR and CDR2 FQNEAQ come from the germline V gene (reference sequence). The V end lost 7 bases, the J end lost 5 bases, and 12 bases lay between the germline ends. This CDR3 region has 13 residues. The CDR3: CASTRRVDNEQFF. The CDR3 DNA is TGTGCCAGCACCCGGCGAGTGGACAATGAGCAGTTCTTC.

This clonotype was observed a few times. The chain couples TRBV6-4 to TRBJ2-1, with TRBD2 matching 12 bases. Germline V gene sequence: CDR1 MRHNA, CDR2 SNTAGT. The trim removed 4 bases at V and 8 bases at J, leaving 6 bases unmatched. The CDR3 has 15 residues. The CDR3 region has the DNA TGTGCCAGCAGTGTGGCTAGCGGGGGGGCCCATGAGCAGTTCTTC. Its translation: CASSVASGGAHEQFF.

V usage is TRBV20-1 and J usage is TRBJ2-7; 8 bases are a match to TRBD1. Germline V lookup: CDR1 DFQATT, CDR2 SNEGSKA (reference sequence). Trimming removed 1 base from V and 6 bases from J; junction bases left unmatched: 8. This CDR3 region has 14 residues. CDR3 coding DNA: TGCAGTGCTAGAGGCGGACAGGGTAGTGTCGAGCAGTACGTC. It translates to CSARGGQGSVEQYV.

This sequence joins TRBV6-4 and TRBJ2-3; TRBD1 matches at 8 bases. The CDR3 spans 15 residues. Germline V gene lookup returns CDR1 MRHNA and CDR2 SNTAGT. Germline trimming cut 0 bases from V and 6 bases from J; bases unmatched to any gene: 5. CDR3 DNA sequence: TGTGCCAGCAGTGACTCGGGCAGGGGGCAGGATACGCAGTATTTT. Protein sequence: CASSDSGRGQDTQYF.

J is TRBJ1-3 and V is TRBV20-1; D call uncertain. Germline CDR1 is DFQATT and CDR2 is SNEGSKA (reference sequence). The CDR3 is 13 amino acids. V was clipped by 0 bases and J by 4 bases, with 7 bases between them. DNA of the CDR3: TGCAGTGCTAGAGATCTGGCAGGAAACACCATATATTTT. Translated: CSARDLAGNTIYF.

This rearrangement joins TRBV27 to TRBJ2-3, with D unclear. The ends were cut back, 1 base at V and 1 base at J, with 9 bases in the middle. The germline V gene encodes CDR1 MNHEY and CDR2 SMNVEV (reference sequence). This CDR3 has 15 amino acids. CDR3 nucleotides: TGTGCCAGCAGTTTATTAGGCTCCCGCACAGATACGCAGTATTTT. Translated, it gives CASSLLGSRTDTQYF.

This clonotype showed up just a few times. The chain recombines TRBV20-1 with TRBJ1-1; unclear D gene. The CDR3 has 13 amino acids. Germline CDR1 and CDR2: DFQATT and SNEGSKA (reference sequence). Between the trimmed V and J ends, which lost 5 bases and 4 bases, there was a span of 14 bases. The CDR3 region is CSARSGPGTEAFF. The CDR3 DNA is TGCAGTGCTCGCTCTGGCCCGGGCACTGAAGCTTTCTTT.

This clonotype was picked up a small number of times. The CDR3 sequence: CASRDRGYYGYTF. CDR3 nucleotide sequence: TGTGCCAGCAGGGACAGGGGGTACTATGGCTACACCTTC. The chain links TRBV2 to TRBJ1-2; 10 nucleotides line up with TRBD1. V trimming: 6 bases; J trimming: 3 bases; junction bases outside the gene matches: 1. The CDR3 loop spans 13 amino acids. Germline lookup yields CDR1 SNHLY and CDR2 FYNNEI.

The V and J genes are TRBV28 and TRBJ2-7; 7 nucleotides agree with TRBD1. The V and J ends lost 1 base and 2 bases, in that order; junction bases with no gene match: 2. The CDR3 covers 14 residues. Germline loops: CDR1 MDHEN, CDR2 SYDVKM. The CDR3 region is CASSLLGTAYEQYF. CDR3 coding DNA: TGTGCCAGCAGTTTATTAGGGACAGCCTACGAGCAGTACTTC.

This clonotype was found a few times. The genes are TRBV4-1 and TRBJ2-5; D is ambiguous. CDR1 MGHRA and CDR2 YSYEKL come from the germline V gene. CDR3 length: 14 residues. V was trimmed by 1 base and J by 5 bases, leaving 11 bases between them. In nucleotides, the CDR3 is TGCGCCAGCAGCCAAGGGGCCGCCGGGGAGACCCAGTACTTC. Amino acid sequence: CASSQGAAGETQYF.